These T cell receptor beta chains were read from a single sample in a study of identical twins. TCRdb reanalysed the 5' RACE reads using MiXCR and keeps one entry per CDR3 protein. The repertoire has 240,000 or so distinct CDR3 sequences, approximately 7% of them found once; the top ten carry roughly 3.9%. The same specimen was also included in a second study, on yellow fever vaccine responses in identical twins.

Sequencing used memory (CD45RO+) T cells sorted from blood. These receptors originate from a young woman in good health. CDR3s include the opening cysteine and the closing phenylalanine or tryptophan. The D gene is left open where the match is weak. Expanded clones are given a class, and other clones once, few, many or no size at all.

D	V	J	size	DNA	CDR3
-	TRBV11-2	TRBJ2-3	many	TGTGCCAGCAGCTTTGGTACAGTTTCTTTCACAGATACGCAGTATTTT	CASSFGTVSFTDTQYF
TRBD2	TRBV7-8	TRBJ2-1	-	TGTGCCAGCAGCCCGAGACTAGCGGGGGCCGCTAATGAGCAGTTCTTC	CASSPRLAGAANEQFF
-	TRBV3-1	TRBJ2-4	few	TGTGCCAGCAGCCAAGTCGGGGACATTCAGTACTTC	CASSQVGDIQYF
TRBD2	TRBV29-1	TRBJ2-1	-	TGCAGCGTAAGCGGGGGGCCTTACAATGAGCAGTTCTTC	CSVSGGPYNEQFF
TRBD2	TRBV12-3/TRBV12-4	TRBJ2-3	many	TGTGCCAGCAGCCGATATCGGACTAGCAGAGATACGCAGTATTTT	CASSRYRTSRDTQYF
TRBD1	TRBV5-1	TRBJ2-2	few	TGCGCCAGCAGCTTGGATGGGACAGCGAACACCGGGGAGCTGTTTTTT	CASSLDGTANTGELFF
-	TRBV2	TRBJ2-2	-	TGTGCCAGCTGTGAACTACCCGGTGGCACCGGGGAGCTGTTTTTT	CASCELPGGTGELFF
-	TRBV7-9	TRBJ1-1	few	TGTGCCAGCAGCCCCGCACGGGGTAAAAGGACTGAAGCTTTCTTT	CASSPARGKRTEAFF
-	TRBV28	TRBJ2-1	many	TGTGCCAGCAGAAATACAGTGGGGAATGAGCAGTTCTTC	CASRNTVGNEQFF
-	TRBV20-1	TRBJ2-7	few	TGCAGTGCTAGAGATCGACTAGTGACCGAGCAGTACTTC	CSARDRLVTEQYF
-	TRBV6-1	TRBJ2-3	few	TGTGCCAGCAGTCACAGTGGTTCAGATACGCAGTATTTT	CASSHSGSDTQYF
TRBD1	TRBV20-1	TRBJ1-5	few	TGCAGTGCTACGGGACAGGGGACGCAAGCCCTAAGTCAGCCCCAGCATTTT	CSATGQGTQALSQPQHF
TRBD2	TRBV7-2	TRBJ2-5	few	TGTGCCAGCAGCTTAGCACCCCTCTCTAGCGGGACTCAAGAGACCCAGTACTTC	CASSLAPLSSGTQETQYF
TRBD2	TRBV4-1	TRBJ2-5	-	TGCGCCAGCAAAGGGGCTAGCGGGGACCAAGAGACCCAGTACTTC	CASKGASGDQETQYF
TRBD1	TRBV9	TRBJ2-5	-	TGTGCCAGCAGCACCCTCCCACAGGGGGAGACCCAGTACTTC	CASSTLPQGETQYF
-	TRBV7-9	TRBJ2-2	many	TGTGCCAGCACTCCCCGGGGATGGGACACCGGGGAGCTGTTTTTT	CASTPRGWDTGELFF
TRBD1	TRBV10-3	TRBJ2-2	-	TGTGCCATTCCGAGGACAGGGAGGAACACCGGGGAGCTGTTTTTT	CAIPRTGRNTGELFF
-	TRBV28	TRBJ1-4	few	TGTGCCAGTCAGGGGCGCACTGGAAAACTGTTTTTT	CASQGRTGKLFF
-	TRBV4-2	TRBJ1-2	few	TGTGCCAGCAGCCAAGAAGAGGATGCAGGGGCGAACTATGGCTACACCTTC	CASSQEEDAGANYGYTF
TRBD2	TRBV11-1	TRBJ2-1	-	TGTGCCAGCAGCTTAGGTAGCGGGAAAGGCCGAAGCTCCTACAATGAGCAGTTCTTC	CASSLGSGKGRSSYNEQFF
-	TRBV20-1	TRBJ2-2	few	TGCAGTGTTAGGTTTACCACCGGGGAGCTGTTTTTT	CSVRFTTGELFF
-	TRBV10-3	TRBJ1-1	many	TGTGCCATCAGTGAGTCCAGGGTCCTCACGAACACTGAAGCTTTCTTT	CAISESRVLTNTEAFF
TRBD2	TRBV28	TRBJ2-7	few	TGTGCCATCTCCGAGCGGGATAAGGGTCCCTACGAGCAGTACTTC	CAISERDKGPYEQYF
-	TRBV5-5	TRBJ1-4	-	TGTGCCAGCAGCTTGGAAGGGACGGCTAATGAAAAACTGTTTTTT	CASSLEGTANEKLFF